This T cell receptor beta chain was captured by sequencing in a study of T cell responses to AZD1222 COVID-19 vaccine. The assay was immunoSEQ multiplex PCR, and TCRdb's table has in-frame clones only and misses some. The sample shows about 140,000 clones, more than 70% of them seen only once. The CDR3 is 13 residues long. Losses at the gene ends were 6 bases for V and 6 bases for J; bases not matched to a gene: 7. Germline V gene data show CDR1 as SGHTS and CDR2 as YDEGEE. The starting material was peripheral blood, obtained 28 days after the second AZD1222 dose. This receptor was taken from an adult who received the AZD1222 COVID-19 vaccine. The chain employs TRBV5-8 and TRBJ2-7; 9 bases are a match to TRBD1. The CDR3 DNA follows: TGTGCCAGCAACGTACAGGGGGCAGGCGAGCAGTACTTC. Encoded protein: CASNVQGAGEQYF.